The subject of this entry is one T cell receptor (beta chain). The clone's antigen remains unknown. No much larger clone is present one base from it, and per-base qualities are unavailable. These data originate in a study of blood T cell repertoires in COVID-19 (TCRdb year 2020). Broadly, across the study: Samples covering the acute and convalescent phases of COVID-19 were provided by collaborators in the United States, Italy and Spain. The material from the prospective study consisted of cDNA or gDNA derived from T cells, B-cell-depleted T cells, or PBMCs. Subjects who had been exposed to COVID-19, were actively infected with it, or had recovered from it provided the deeply sampled blood TCRbeta repertoires that made up the dataset. The repertoires were made available in a free public database intended to serve as a resource for research on the immune response to SARS-CoV-2. The samples were drawn from two sources: the first 160 participants of the ongoing ImmuneRACE study, and over 1,000 subjects contributed by 6 global collaborators. Nearly every sample came with metadata listing a de-identified subject ID, COVID-19 status, age in years and sex. Where available, HLA class I and class II types were taken from metadata supplied by the sample provider and were not determined by assay-based typing. The paper as a whole reports these results and caveats: The amount of clinical and demographic metadata varied by source and participant and was provided uncurated.

TCRbeta CDR3 regions were amplified from genomic DNA by means of the immunoSEQ Assay, a bias-controlled multiplex PCR. The paper's processing steps were these. Nucleated cell counts per sample were estimated from amplification of reference gene primers within the assay. To quantify the absolute abundance of each unique TCRbeta CDR3 rearrangement, sequence reads were collapsed and filtered. For each sample, productive Simpson clonality was calculated as the square root of Simpson's diversity index over productive rearrangements. In its TCRdb copy, this immuneACCESS table keeps in-frame sequences only and misses some clones. Where compared with another copy, unresolved V genes explain less than half of these, and the others have no known cause. Clone size and V and J calls were adopted from that table, with D and trimming inferred from the DNA. For this sample there are approximately 94,000 clones; over 65% appear just once. The top ten hold around 13% of the sample.

Each collaborating institution followed its own protocols to collect whole blood in K2EDTA tubes. For TCRbeta analysis, collaborator samples were shipped as frozen whole blood, as isolated PBMCs, or as DNA extracted from either sample type. CDR1 MNHEY and CDR2 SVGAGI are derived from the germline V gene. Compared with germline, V lacks 2 bases and J lacks 1 base; bases without a gene match: 3. The CDR3 runs 15 amino acids, cysteine and phenylalanine included. The sequence is cut down to CDR3 DNA, 45 bases in frame from base 1. The sequencing sample was made of peripheral blood. This sequence uses TRBV6-5 and TRBJ1-1, and TRBD1 aligns with 8 junction nucleotides. The receptor was derived from a human donor in a cohort sampled during active COVID-19. The CDR3 region reads CASSYLGQGNTEAFF. The nucleotide sequence is TGTGCCAGCAGTTACCTCGGACAGGGGAACACTGAAGCTTTCTTT.